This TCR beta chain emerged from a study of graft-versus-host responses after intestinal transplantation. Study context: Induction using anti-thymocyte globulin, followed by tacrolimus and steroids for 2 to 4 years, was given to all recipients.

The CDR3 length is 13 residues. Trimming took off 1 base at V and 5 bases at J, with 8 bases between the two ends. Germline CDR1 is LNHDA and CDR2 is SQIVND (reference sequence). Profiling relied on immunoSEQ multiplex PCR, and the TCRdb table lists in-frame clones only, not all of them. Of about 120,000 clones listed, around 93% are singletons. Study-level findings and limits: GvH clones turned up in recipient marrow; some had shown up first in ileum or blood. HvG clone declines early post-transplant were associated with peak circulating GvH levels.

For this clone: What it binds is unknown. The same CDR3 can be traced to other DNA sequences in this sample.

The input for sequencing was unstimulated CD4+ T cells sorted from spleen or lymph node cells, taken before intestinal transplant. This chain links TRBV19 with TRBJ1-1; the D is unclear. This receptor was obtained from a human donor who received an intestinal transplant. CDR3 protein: CASSIGGGTEAFF. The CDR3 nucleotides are TGTGCCAGTAGTATAGGCGGAGGGACTGAAGCTTTCTTT.